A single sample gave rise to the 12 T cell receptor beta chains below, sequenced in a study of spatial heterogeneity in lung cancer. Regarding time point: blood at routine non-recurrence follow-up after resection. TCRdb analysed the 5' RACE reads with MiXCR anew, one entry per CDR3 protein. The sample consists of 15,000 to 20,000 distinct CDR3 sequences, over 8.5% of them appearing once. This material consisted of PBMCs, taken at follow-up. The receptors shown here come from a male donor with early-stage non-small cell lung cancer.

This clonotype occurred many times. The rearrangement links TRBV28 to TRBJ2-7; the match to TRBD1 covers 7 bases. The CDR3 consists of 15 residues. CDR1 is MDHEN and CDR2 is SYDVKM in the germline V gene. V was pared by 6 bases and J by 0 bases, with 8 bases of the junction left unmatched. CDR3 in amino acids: CASRTGPGGSYEQYF. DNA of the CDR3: TGTGCCAGCAGAACGGGTCCAGGGGGCTCCTACGAGCAGTACTTC.

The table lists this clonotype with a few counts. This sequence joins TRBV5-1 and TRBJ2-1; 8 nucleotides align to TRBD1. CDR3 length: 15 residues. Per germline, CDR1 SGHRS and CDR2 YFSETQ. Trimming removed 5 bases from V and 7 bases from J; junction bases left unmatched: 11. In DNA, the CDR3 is TGCGCCAGCAGAACAGGGGGAGGTACTACGAATGAGCAGTTCTTC. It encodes CASRTGGGTTNEQFF.

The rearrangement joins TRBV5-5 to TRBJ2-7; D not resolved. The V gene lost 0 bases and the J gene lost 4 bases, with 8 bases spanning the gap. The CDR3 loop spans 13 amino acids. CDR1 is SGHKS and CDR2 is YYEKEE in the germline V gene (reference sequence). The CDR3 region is CASSLVTGYEQYF. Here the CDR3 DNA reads TGTGCCAGCAGCTTGGTAACGGGTTACGAGCAGTACTTC.

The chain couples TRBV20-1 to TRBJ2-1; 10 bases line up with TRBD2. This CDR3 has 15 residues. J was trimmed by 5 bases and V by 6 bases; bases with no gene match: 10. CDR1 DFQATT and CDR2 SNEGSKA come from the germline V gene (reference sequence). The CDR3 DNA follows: TGCAGTGCCACCCCCCCTAGCGGGGGCAACAATGAGCAGTTCTTC. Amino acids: CSATPPSGGNNEQFF.

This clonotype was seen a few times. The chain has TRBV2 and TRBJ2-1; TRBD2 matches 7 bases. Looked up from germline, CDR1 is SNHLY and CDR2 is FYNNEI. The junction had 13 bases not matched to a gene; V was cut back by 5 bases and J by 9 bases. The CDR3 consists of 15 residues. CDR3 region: CASSRTPTSLVEQFF. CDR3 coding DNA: TGTGCCAGCAGTAGGACGCCGACTAGCCTAGTTGAGCAGTTCTTC. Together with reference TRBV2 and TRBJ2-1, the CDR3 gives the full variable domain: EPEVTQTPSHQVTQMGQEVILRCVPISNHLYFYWYRQILGQKVEFLVSFYNNEISEKSEIFDDQFSVERPDGSNFTLKIRSTKLEDSAMYFCASSRTPTSLVEQFFGPGTRLTVL.

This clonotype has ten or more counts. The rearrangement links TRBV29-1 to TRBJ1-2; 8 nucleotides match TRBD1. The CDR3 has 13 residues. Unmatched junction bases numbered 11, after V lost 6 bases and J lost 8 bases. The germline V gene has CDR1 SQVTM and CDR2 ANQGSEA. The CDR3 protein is CSVLTGQGDGYTF. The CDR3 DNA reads TGCAGCGTCCTTACTGGACAGGGCGACGGCTACACCTTC.

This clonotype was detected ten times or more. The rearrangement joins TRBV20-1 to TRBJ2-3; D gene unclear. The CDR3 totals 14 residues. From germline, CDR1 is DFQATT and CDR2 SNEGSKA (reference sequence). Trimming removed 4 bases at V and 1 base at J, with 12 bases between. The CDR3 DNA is TGCAGTGCTATTTCCGCGGCTGGCACAGATACGCAGTATTTT. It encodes CSAISAAGTDTQYF.

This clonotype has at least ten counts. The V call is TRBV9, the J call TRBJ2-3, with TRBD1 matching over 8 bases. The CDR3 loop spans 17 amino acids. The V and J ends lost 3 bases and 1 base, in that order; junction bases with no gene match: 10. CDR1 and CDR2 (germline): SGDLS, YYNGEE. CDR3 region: CASSARTGKRGTDTQYF. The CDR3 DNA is TGTGCCAGCAGCGCGAGGACAGGGAAAAGGGGCACAGATACGCAGTATTTT.

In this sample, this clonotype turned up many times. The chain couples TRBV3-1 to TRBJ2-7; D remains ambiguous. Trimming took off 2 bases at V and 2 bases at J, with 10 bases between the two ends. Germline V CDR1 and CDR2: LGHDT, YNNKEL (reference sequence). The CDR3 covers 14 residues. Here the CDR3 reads CASSQFVGPYEQYF. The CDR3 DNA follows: TGTGCCAGCAGCCAATTTGTGGGCCCCTACGAGCAGTACTTC.

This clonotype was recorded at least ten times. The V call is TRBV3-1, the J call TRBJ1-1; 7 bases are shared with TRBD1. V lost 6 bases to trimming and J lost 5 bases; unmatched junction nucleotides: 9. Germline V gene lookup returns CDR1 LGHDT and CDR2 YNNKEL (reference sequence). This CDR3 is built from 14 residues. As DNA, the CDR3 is TGTGCCAGCAGTCTTGGACAGGCGGGTACTGAAGCTTTCTTT. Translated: CASSLGQAGTEAFF.

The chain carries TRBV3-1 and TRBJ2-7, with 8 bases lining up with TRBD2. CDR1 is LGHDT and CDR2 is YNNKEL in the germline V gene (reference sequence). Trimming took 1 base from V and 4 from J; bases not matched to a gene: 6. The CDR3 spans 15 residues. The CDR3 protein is CASSQAGGRRYEQYF. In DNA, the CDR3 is TGTGCCAGCAGCCAAGCGGGAGGGCGTCGGTACGAGCAGTACTTC.

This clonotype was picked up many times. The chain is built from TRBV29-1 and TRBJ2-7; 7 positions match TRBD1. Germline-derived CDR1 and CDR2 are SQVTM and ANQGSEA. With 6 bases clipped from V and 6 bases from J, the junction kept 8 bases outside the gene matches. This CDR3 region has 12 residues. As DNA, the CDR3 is TGCAGCGTCCCCGGGACAGAAGGCGAGCAGTACTTC. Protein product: CSVPGTEGEQYF.